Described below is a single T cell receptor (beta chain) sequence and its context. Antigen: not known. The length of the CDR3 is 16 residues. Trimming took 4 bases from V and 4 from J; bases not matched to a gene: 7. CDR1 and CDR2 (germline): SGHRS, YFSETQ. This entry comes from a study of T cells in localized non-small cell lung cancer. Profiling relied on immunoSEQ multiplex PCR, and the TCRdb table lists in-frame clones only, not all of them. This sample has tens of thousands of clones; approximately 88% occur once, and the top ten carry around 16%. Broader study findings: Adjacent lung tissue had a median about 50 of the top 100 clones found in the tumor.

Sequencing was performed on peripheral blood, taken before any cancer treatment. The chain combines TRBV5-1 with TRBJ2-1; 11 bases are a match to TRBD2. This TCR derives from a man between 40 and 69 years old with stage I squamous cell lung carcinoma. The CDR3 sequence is CASSNLAGGTYNEQFF. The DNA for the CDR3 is TGCGCCAGCAGCAACCTAGCGGGGGGCACATACAATGAGCAGTTCTTC.